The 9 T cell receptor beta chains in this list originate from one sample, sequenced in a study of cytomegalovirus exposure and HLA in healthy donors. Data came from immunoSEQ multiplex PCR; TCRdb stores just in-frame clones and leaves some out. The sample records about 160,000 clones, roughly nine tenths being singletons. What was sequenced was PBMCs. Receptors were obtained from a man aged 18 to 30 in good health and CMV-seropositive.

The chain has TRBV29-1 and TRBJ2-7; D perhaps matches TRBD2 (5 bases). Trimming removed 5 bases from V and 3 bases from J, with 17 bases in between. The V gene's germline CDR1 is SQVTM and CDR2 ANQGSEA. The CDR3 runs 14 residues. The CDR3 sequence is CSVIGGLPDYEQYF. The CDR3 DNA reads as TGCAGCGTTATCGGAGGCCTACCAGACTACGAGCAGTACTTC.

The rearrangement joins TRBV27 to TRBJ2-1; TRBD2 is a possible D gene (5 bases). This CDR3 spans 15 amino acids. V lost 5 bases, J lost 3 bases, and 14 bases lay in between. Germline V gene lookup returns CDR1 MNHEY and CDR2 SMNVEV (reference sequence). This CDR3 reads CASSRDFELYNEQFF. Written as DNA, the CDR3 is TGTGCCAGCAGTCGGGATTTCGAACTCTACAATGAGCAGTTCTTC.

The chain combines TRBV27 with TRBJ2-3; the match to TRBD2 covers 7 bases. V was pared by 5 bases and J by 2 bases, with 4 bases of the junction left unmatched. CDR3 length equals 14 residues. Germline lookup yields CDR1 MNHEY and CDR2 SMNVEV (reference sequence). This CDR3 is CASSPSGHTDTQYF. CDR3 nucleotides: TGTGCCAGCAGTCCTAGCGGACACACAGATACGCAGTATTTT.

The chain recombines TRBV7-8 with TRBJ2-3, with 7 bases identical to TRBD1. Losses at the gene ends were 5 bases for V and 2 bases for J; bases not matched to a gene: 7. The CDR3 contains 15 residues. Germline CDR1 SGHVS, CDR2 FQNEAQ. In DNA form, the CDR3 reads TGTGCCAGCAGCCCGACAGGGATAGACACAGATACGCAGTATTTT. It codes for CASSPTGIDTDTQYF. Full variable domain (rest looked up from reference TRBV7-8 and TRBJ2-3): GAGVSQSPRYKVAKRGQDVALRCDPISGHVSLFWYQQALGQGPEFLTYFQNEAQLDKSGLPSDRFFAERPEGSVSTLKIQRTQQEDSAVYLCASSPTGIDTDTQYFGPGTRLTVL.

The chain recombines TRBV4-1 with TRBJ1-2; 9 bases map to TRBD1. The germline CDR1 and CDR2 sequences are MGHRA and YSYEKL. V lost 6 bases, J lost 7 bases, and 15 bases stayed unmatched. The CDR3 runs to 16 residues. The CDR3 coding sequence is TGCGCCAGCAGTCCTGCCCGGACAGGGGACGATTTTGGCTACACCTTC. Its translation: CASSPARTGDDFGYTF.

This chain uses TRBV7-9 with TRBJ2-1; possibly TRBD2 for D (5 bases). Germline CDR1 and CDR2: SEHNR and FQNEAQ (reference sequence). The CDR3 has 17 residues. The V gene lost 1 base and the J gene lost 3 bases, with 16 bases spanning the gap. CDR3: CASSLGFREGSYNEQFF. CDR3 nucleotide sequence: TGTGCCAGCAGCTTAGGTTTTCGGGAAGGGAGCTACAATGAGCAGTTCTTC.

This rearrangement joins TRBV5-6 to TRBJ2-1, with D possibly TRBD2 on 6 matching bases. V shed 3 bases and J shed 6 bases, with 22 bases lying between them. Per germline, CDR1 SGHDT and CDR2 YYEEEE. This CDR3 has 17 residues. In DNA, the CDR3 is TGTGCCAGCAGCTCCTCCCGTCGGCGTCGGGACTTCAATGAGCAGTTCTTC. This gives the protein CASSSSRRRRDFNEQFF. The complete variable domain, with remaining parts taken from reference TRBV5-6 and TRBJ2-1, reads DAGVTQSPTHLIKTRGQQVTLRCSPKSGHDTVSWYQQALGQGPQFIFQYYEEEERQRGNFPDRFSGHQFPNYSSELNVNALLLGDSALYLCASSSSRRRRDFNEQFFGPGTRLTVL.

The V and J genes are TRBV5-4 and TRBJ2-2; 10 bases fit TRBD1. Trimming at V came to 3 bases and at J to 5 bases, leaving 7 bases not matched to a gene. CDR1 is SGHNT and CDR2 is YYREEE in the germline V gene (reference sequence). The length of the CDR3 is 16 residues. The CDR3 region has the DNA TGTGCCAGCAGCTCCGGGACAGGGGTCCCAACCGGGGAGCTGTTTTTT. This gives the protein CASSSGTGVPTGELFF.

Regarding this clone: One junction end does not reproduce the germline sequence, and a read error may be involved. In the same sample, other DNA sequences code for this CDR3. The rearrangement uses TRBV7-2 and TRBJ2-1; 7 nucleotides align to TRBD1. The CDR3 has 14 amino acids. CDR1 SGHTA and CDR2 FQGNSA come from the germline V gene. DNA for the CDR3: TGTGCCAGCAGCCTATGGACAGGAAACAATGAGCAATTCTTC. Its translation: CASSLWTGNNEQFF.